These 9 T cell receptor beta chains were sequenced from one sample in a study of blood T cell repertoires in COVID-19. The data were produced by immunoSEQ multiplex PCR, yet TCRdb's version contains in-frame clones alone and is incomplete. Here the sample spans under 300,000 clones, around nine tenths being singletons. Material: PBMCs or T cells enriched from blood (not recorded which). Receptors originate from a woman aged 40 to 55 who had been exposed to COVID-19.

The chain is built from TRBV28 and TRBJ1-2; weak D call: TRBD1 (5 bases). V was cut by 3 bases and J by 4 bases, with 9 bases left in between. This CDR3 contains 13 residues. CDR1 and CDR2 from the germline V gene are MDHEN and SYDVKM. CDR3 loop: CASSFRGIYGYTF. The CDR3 DNA reads TGTGCCAGCAGTTTTAGGGGAATCTATGGCTACACCTTC.

This clone was recorded a few times. The J gene is TRBJ1-2, the V gene TRBV6-5, with TRBD1 identical over 9 bases. The J segment lost 7 bases and the V segment lost 5 bases, leaving 8 bases of the junction unmatched. The CDR3 has 14 amino acids. Germline loops: CDR1 MNHEY, CDR2 SVGAGI. In DNA, the CDR3 is TGTGCCAGCAGTCCCGACCGGGACAGGGTTGGCTACACCTTC. Translating gives CASSPDRDRVGYTF.

The chain carries TRBV29-1 and TRBJ1-5, with 7 bases lining up with TRBD1. From germline, CDR1 is SQVTM and CDR2 ANQGSEA. The CDR3 is 12 residues long. V was clipped by 6 bases and J by 3 bases; unmatched bases: 2. DNA for the CDR3: TGCAGCGTAGGACAGGCCAATCAGCCCCAGCATTTT. Its protein is CSVGQANQPQHF.

The chain is built from TRBV4-1 and TRBJ1-5; D is uncertain. V lost 0 bases and J lost 4, with 7 bases in between. The germline V gene encodes CDR1 MGHRA and CDR2 YSYEKL. This CDR3 region has 14 residues. The CDR3 DNA reads as TGCGCCAGCAGCCAAGAGGGAGTGAATCAGCCCCAGCATTTT. This gives the protein CASSQEGVNQPQHF.

CDR3 loop: CASSQGAVGTGELFF. CDR3 nucleotides: TGTGCCAGCTCACAGGGAGCCGTAGGCACCGGGGAGCTGTTTTTT. V usage is TRBV18 and J usage is TRBJ2-2; a weak D match, TRBD2 (5 bases). The CDR3 consists of 15 residues. Germline CDR1 reads KGHSH; CDR2 reads LQKENI. Trimming removed 4 bases from V and 4 bases from J, with 13 bases in between.

This clone was found once. The chain links TRBV10-3 to TRBJ2-3, with 13 bases that match TRBD2. With 4 bases clipped from V and 4 bases from J, the junction kept 8 bases outside the gene matches. Germline loops: CDR1 ENHRY, CDR2 SYGVKD. The CDR3 spans 17 residues. Here the CDR3 reads CAISGTGLAGTPDTQYF. CDR3 bases: TGTGCCATCAGTGGGACGGGACTAGCGGGGACCCCAGATACGCAGTATTTT.

The rearrangement joins TRBV7-9 to TRBJ2-5; 7 bases line up with TRBD2. CDR3 length: 15 residues. The trim removed 5 bases at V and 5 bases at J, leaving 11 bases unmatched. Germline loops: CDR1 SEHNR, CDR2 FQNEAQ (reference sequence). This chain's CDR3 is CASSVGLTLRETQYF. Written as DNA, the CDR3 is TGTGCCAGCAGCGTGGGACTAACCCTCCGGGAGACCCAGTACTTC.

The chain has TRBV5-4 and TRBJ1-1, with 7 bases fitting TRBD1. The ends lost 0 bases at V and 1 base at J; junction bases unmatched: 0. Germline CDR1 is SGHNT and CDR2 is YYREEE (reference sequence). There are 14 residues in the CDR3. CDR3 nucleotides: TGTGCCAGCAGCTTGGGGACAGGGAACACTGAAGCTTTCTTT. It encodes CASSLGTGNTEAFF.

The chain carries TRBV27 and TRBJ1-1, with D unresolved. V shed 5 bases and J shed 1 base, with 8 bases lying between them. Germline values: CDR1 MNHEY, CDR2 SMNVEV (reference sequence). The CDR3 has 13 residues. CDR3 loop: CASSRTRNTEAFF. The CDR3 coding sequence is TGTGCCAGCAGTCGTACAAGGAACACTGAAGCTTTCTTT.